This entry concerns a single T cell receptor (beta chain). Its specificity is not known. This sample was taken from a study of T cell responses to AZD1222 COVID-19 vaccine. General observations from the study: Donors were largely white British and mainly female; clonal diversity was possibly underestimated. After the peak T cell response, and only then, were repertoires sampled.

Generated by immunoSEQ multiplex PCR, the TCRdb table keeps only in-frame clones and is missing some. This sample has about 140,000 clones, with roughly 90% found just once. V lost 5 bases and J 3 bases, leaving 14 bases between the germline ends. CDR3 size: 14 residues. Germline-derived CDR1 and CDR2 are SGHDN and FVKESK. The clonotype originates from an adult in good health. This specimen was peripheral blood, taken on day 0 of AZD1222 vaccination. The rearrangement joins TRBV14 to TRBJ2-7; D might be TRBD1 (6 bases). CDR3 DNA sequence: TGTGCCAGCAGCTCCCGGGCAGGGGACTACGAGCAGTACTTC. The encoded protein is CASSSRAGDYEQYF.